The T cell receptor beta chain under discussion was sequenced for a study of molecular identifiers for immune sequencing clone quantification. Study conclusions and caveats: A shared barcode on identical TCR molecules could lead to underestimated sizes for highly expanded clones.

Using its own MiXCR run on the PCR reads, TCRdb lists one record per CDR3 protein. This sample has approximately 36,000 distinct CDR3 sequences, with around 20% found just once. This clonotype has a count of ten or more. The antigen remains undetermined. This CDR3 comprises 13 residues. V lost 8 bases and J 0 bases, leaving 12 bases between the germline ends. CDR1 is SGDLS, CDR2 YYNGEE, per germline. CD8+CD4-CCR7+CD45RA+ sorting gave the naive CD8 T cells. The TCR originated in a human donor in good health. Some libraries in this study had Jurkat cell RNA spiked in. V and J are TRBV9 and TRBJ2-7; perhaps TRBD2 as D (6 bases). Sequences were obtained from naive CD8+ T cells from blood, with Jurkat cell RNA spiked in. Subset defined: FACS-sorted CD8+CD4-CCR7+CD45RA+ naive T cells. The CDR3 nucleotides read TGTGCCAGTAGTGTCGGGGGCTCCTACGAGCAGTACTTC. Translation: CASSVGGSYEQYF.